This record covers a single T cell receptor (beta chain). This CDR3 comprises 14 residues. Per germline, CDR1 SGHTA and CDR2 FQGNSA. Unmatched junction bases numbered 2, after V lost 1 base and J lost 6 bases. This sample is part of a study of blood T cell repertoires in COVID-19. Under the authors' procedure: It was from reference gene primer amplification that nucleated cell counts were estimated. Clones were sequenced by immunoSEQ multiplex PCR, and TCRdb holds only the in-frame ones, with some missing. The V and J calls and the clone size are those of that table, but D and trimming were determined from the DNA. Here the sample spans tens of thousands of clones, more than 80% being singletons.

The sample comprised peripheral blood. The sequence was collected from a man aged 55 to 70 with acute or convalescent COVID-19. The chain combines TRBV7-2 with TRBJ2-7; 11 bases agree with TRBD2. The DNA for the CDR3 is TGTGCCAGCAGCTTAGGGCTAGCGGGAGGCGAGCAGTACTTC. It translates to CASSLGLAGGEQYF.